This TCR beta chain was captured in a study of blood T cell repertoires in COVID-19. As for the study in general: The cDNA or gDNA used as material had been derived from T cells, B-cell-depleted T cells, or PBMCs.

This CDR3 comprises 12 residues. Germline CDR1 and CDR2: MNHEY and SVGAGI. V gave up 4 bases and J gave up 4 bases, with 8 bases separating them. As handled by the study authors: Amplifying reference gene primers gave estimates of nucleated cell counts. The data were produced by immunoSEQ multiplex PCR, yet TCRdb's version contains in-frame clones alone and is incomplete. D and trimming come from the DNA, and the V and J calls and clone size come from that table. The sample lists 250,000 to 300,000 clones, roughly 90% occurring once. This clonotype was sampled from a woman in her forties or fifties who had recovered from COVID-19. The V call is TRBV6-5, the J call TRBJ2-7; no firm D call. Specimen: peripheral blood. CDR3 loop: CASSFTEYEQYF. CDR3 nucleotide sequence: TGTGCCAGCAGTTTCACAGAGTACGAGCAGTACTTC.